This TCR beta chain was sequenced for a study of blood T cell repertoires in COVID-19. Per the authors' pipeline: Amplification of reference gene primers was used by the study to estimate nucleated cell counts. Libraries were prepared by immunoSEQ multiplex PCR; TCRdb keeps only in-frame clonotypes and omits some of them. V and J calls and clone size are those listed in that table; D and trimming were worked out from the DNA. The sample lists around 55,000 clones, roughly 86% occurring once. CDR3 length equals 15 residues. J lost 6 bases, V lost 1 base, and 5 bases had no gene match. The germline V gene has CDR1 SEHNR and CDR2 FQNEAQ (reference sequence).

The specimen sequenced was peripheral blood. V usage is TRBV7-9 and J usage is TRBJ2-7, with 11 bases matching TRBD2. This receptor was obtained from a man between 60 and 70 years old with active COVID-19. CDR3 DNA: TGTGCCAGCAGCTTAGAACTAGCGGGAGTAGCCGAGCAGTACTTC. Translation: CASSLELAGVAEQYF.